This T cell receptor (beta chain) is drawn from a study of PD-1 blockade in classical Hodgkin lymphoma. Study-wide results and limits: Healthy donors were reported to have higher baseline TCR diversity than newly diagnosed patients. Baseline diversity resembling that of newly diagnosed patients was seen in complete responders.

The CDR3 is 14 residues long. With V trimmed by 7 bases and J by 6 bases, 8 bases remained unmatched. Germline-derived CDR1 and CDR2 are ENHRY and SYGVKD. Comments on this clone: The antigen is unknown.

Each patient experienced a relapse that followed autologous stem cell transplantation, and brentuximab vedotin exposure varied. The repertoire was sequenced with immunoSEQ multiplex PCR; TCRdb's copy has only in-frame clones and lacks some. The sample consists of tens of thousands of clones, about two thirds of them appearing once. The input for sequencing was peripheral blood mononuclear cells (PBMCs), taken at baseline. The genes are TRBV10-3 and TRBJ2-3; 9 positions agree with TRBD1. The sequence was collected from a human donor with classical Hodgkin lymphoma. CDR3 DNA: TGTGCCATCAATCGAGACAGGGGGAGCGATACGCAGTATTTT. It encodes CAINRDRGSDTQYF.